This T cell receptor (beta chain) emerged from a study of Graves' ophthalmopathy and Graves' hyperthyroidism. As for the study in general: Samples of peripheral blood were obtained at initial diagnosis, prior to treatment of any kind.

Germline V gene sequence: CDR1 SGHVS, CDR2 FQNEAQ. CDR3 length equals 16 residues. V lost 5 bases to trimming and J lost 1 base; unmatched junction nucleotides: 7. The study amplified TCR beta CDR3 regions using RNA transcripts. Second-round multiplex PCR came after first-round RT-PCR with HTBI primers. TCRdb processed the multiplex PCR reads anew with MiXCR; each CDR3 protein has one entry. The sample carries roughly 410,000 distinct CDR3 sequences, 15% recorded once. Study-wide results and limits: Blood shared most expanded thyroid clonotypes above 0.001 frequency.

Points on this clonotype: What it binds is unknown.

Sequenced sample: peripheral blood. The chain employs TRBV7-8 and TRBJ1-3, with 8 bases fitting TRBD1. The TCR comes from a woman aged 18-29 years with stable Graves' hyperthyroidism. CDR3 protein: CASSPLGTGSGNTIYF. DNA of the CDR3: TGTGCCAGCAGCCCTTTAGGGACAGGATCTGGAAACACCATATATTTT.